A single sample gave rise to the 17 T cell receptor beta chains below, sequenced in a study of control samples from healthy donors and cancer patients. Sequenced by immunoSEQ multiplex PCR; TCRdb stores in-frame clones only, minus some. The sample consists of roughly 170,000 clones, around 93% of them appearing once. Sequencing used blood. The source of these receptors is a young man in good health.

This chain joins TRBV20-1 and TRBJ1-6; D remains ambiguous. Germline lookup yields CDR1 DFQATT and CDR2 SNEGSKA (reference sequence). This CDR3 region has 17 residues. V was trimmed by 3 bases and J by 0 bases, leaving 15 bases between them. The CDR3 reads CSASSALESSYNSPLHF. The CDR3 DNA is TGCAGTGCTAGTTCGGCTCTTGAGAGCTCCTATAATTCACCCCTCCACTTT.

This clone has only a few counts. The rearrangement joins TRBV5-8 to TRBJ2-7; D unclear. This CDR3 has 13 amino acids. The germline V and J ends were trimmed by 0 bases and 3 bases, with 7 bases remaining between them. Germline V lookup: CDR1 SGHTS, CDR2 YDEGEE. CDR3: CASSLGTHYEQYF. The CDR3 nucleotides read TGTGCCAGCAGCTTGGGGACCCACTACGAGCAGTACTTC.

The chain uses TRBV7-2 and TRBJ2-6; D uncertain. V dropped 7 bases and J dropped 1 base, with 11 bases sitting between them. Germline CDR1 SGHTA, CDR2 FQGNSA. This CDR3 spans 15 amino acids. Here the CDR3 reads CASTERRSGANVLTF. The CDR3, as DNA: TGTGCCAGCACTGAGCGACGTTCTGGGGCCAACGTCCTGACTTTC.

The chain carries TRBV4-1 and TRBJ2-2; D tentatively reads TRBD1 or TRBD2 (6 bases each). CDR1 and CDR2 from the germline V gene are MGHRA and YSYEKL. Trimming cost V 1 base and J 6 bases, with 12 bases left between them. CDR3 length: 15 residues. In DNA form, the CDR3 reads TGCGCCAGCAGCCAAGTAGAGGGGGGCCCCGGGGAGCTGTTTTTT. Protein: CASSQVEGGPGELFF.

The rearrangement joins TRBV18 to TRBJ1-4; 8 bases are shared with TRBD1. This CDR3 comprises 13 residues. V gave up 8 bases and J gave up 8 bases; unmatched junction bases: 7. Germline values: CDR1 KGHSH, CDR2 LQKENI. The CDR3 region is CASEGTGSEKLFF. CDR3 DNA sequence: TGTGCCAGCGAGGGGACAGGAAGCGAAAAACTGTTTTTT.

This clone was counted a single time. The chain has TRBV28 and TRBJ1-3; TRBD1 might be the D (5 bases). Germline V gene data show CDR1 as MDHEN and CDR2 as SYDVKM. The CDR3 loop spans 14 amino acids. Trimming removed 2 bases at V and 2 bases at J, with 7 bases between. CDR3 amino acids: CASSLGGTGNTIYF. In DNA, the CDR3 is TGTGCCAGCAGTTTAGGGGGAACTGGAAACACCATATATTTT.

The chain couples TRBV28 to TRBJ2-4; D is perhaps TRBD1 (6 bases). CDR3 size: 15 residues. Germline CDR1 reads MDHEN; CDR2 reads SYDVKM. The ends were cut back, 3 bases at V and 0 bases at J, with 9 bases in the middle. CDR3 loop: CASSLGTRAKNIQYF. In nucleotides, the CDR3 is TGTGCCAGCAGTTTGGGGACACGAGCCAAAAACATTCAGTACTTC.

This chain links TRBV5-7 with TRBJ2-2; possible D gene TRBD1, 6 bases. TRBV5-7 is an open reading frame whose function is uncertain. V was pared by 4 bases and J by 8 bases, with 21 bases between. CDR3 length: 16 residues. Here the CDR3 reads CASSRTAFNRAGELFF. The DNA for the CDR3 is TGTGCCAGCAGCAGGACAGCCTTTAACAGGGCGGGGGAGCTGTTTTTT.

The CDR3 region has the DNA TGTGCCAGCACTACAGGTTACCCTAATCAGCCCCAGCATTTT. This encodes CASTTGYPNQPQHF. The chain links TRBV19 to TRBJ1-5; D possibly corresponds to TRBD1 (5 bases). This CDR3 comprises 14 residues. Trimming shortened V by 9 bases and J by 4 bases, and 16 bases separated the two germline ends. The germline V gene has CDR1 LNHDA and CDR2 SQIVND (reference sequence).

The gene calls are TRBV6-5 and TRBJ1-4; 9 positions match TRBD1. The CDR3 sequence is 15 residues long. V lost 7 bases to trimming and J lost 6 bases; unmatched junction nucleotides: 9. CDR1 and CDR2 (germline): MNHEY, SVGAGI. The CDR3 here is CASNPTGTGHEKLFF. CDR3 nucleotides: TGTGCCAGCAACCCCACCGGGACAGGGCATGAAAAACTGTTTTTT.

The chain employs TRBV6-2 or TRBV6-3 and TRBJ2-2; D ambiguous. The CDR3 has 13 residues. CDR1 is MNHEY and CDR2 is SVGEGT in the germline V gene. V was pared by 5 bases and J by 2 bases, with 6 bases between. DNA for the CDR3: TGTGCCAGCAGTGTAATTAACACCGGGGAGCTGTTTTTT. Its translation: CASSVINTGELFF.

The CDR3 spells CASSPQGAMGTEAFF. In DNA form, the CDR3 reads TGTGCCAGCTCACCCCAGGGGGCCATGGGGACTGAAGCTTTCTTT. The rearrangement uses TRBV18 and TRBJ1-1; 8 positions match TRBD1. V lost 3 bases and J lost 5; bases outside the gene matches: 8. The CDR3 covers 15 residues. Germline CDR1 is KGHSH and CDR2 is LQKENI. Complete variable domain (other parts from reference TRBV18 and TRBJ1-1): NAGVMQNPRHLVRRRGQEARLRCSPMKGHSHVYWYRQLPEEGLKFMVYLQKENIIDESGMPKERFSAEFPKEGPSILRIQQVVRGDSAAYFCASSPQGAMGTEAFFGQGTRLTVV.

This sequence joins TRBV5-1 and TRBJ2-1; 9 nucleotides align to TRBD2. This CDR3 comprises 19 residues. J gave up 0 bases and V 3 bases, and 13 bases lay outside the gene matches. Looked up from germline, CDR1 is SGHRS and CDR2 is YFSETQ. The chain's CDR3 is CASSSAWSAGGRSYNEQFF. CDR3 sequence (DNA): TGCGCCAGCAGCTCGGCTTGGTCAGCGGGGGGCCGCTCCTACAATGAGCAGTTCTTC.

The chain combines TRBV28 with TRBJ2-7; tentatively, D is TRBD1 or TRBD2 (6 bases each). The CDR3 consists of 18 residues. Germline values: CDR1 MDHEN, CDR2 SYDVKM. V was trimmed by 4 bases and J by 3 bases, leaving 25 bases between them. The CDR3 DNA reads as TGTGCCAGCAGTTCCCCGAGGAGGCGAAGGGGGGAGGTCTACGAGCAGTACTTC. It translates to CASSSPRRRRGEVYEQYF.

This clone was found once. The CDR3 is CASSEEGTGGIWSYNEQFF. CDR3 DNA: TGTGCCAGCAGTGAAGAAGGGACAGGGGGCATTTGGTCCTACAATGAGCAGTTCTTC. The chain is built from TRBV6-1 and TRBJ2-1; 12 bases are shared with TRBD1. In germline, CDR1 is MNHNS, CDR2 SASEGT. CDR3 length: 19 residues. Losses at the gene ends were 1 base for V and 1 base for J; bases not matched to a gene: 8.

V gene TRBV28 combines with J gene TRBJ2-1; 13 bases match TRBD2. CDR1 is MDHEN and CDR2 is SYDVKM in the germline V gene. Trimming took 4 bases from V and 2 from J; bases not matched to a gene: 2. There are 16 residues in the CDR3. The CDR3 bases are TGTGCCAGCAGTTCTACTAGCGGGGGGGCCTACAATGAGCAGTTCTTC. This encodes CASSSTSGGAYNEQFF.

The chain couples TRBV24-1 to TRBJ2-3, with TRBD2 identical over 7 bases. V dropped 4 bases and J dropped 2; count of bases not matched to a gene: 5. This CDR3 spans 15 amino acids. Germline CDR1 is KGHDR and CDR2 is SFDVKD. The CDR3 DNA follows: TGTGCCACCAGTGACGGGGGGTTACCCACAGATACGCAGTATTTT. Translation gives CATSDGGLPTDTQYF.